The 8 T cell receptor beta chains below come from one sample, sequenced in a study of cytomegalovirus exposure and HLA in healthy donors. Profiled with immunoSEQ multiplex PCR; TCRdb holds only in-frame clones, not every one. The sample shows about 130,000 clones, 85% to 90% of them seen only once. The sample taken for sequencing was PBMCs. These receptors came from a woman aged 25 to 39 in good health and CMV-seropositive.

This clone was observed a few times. DNA for the CDR3: TGTGCCAGCAGCCCCGAAAATTTGACGGGTGCAGGAGGTAATTCACCCCTCCACTTT. Protein sequence: CASSPENLTGAGGNSPLHF. The chain couples TRBV11-3 to TRBJ1-6; D uncertain. CDR1 is SGHNT, CDR2 YENEEA, per germline. The CDR3 consists of 19 residues. The V gene lost 5 bases and the J gene lost 6 bases, with 26 bases spanning the gap.

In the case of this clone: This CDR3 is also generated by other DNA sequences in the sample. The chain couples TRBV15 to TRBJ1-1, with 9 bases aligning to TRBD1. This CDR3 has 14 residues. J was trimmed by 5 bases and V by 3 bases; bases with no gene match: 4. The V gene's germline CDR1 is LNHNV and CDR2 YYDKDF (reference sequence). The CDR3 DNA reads TGTGCCACCAGCAGGGACAGGGGAGGAACTGAAGCTTTCTTT. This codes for CATSRDRGGTEAFF.

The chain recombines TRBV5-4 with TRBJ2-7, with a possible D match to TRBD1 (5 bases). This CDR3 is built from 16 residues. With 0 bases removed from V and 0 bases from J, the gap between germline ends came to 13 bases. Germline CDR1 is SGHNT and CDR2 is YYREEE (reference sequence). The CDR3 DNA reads TGTGCCAGCAGCTTGGGGGGCCGGAGCCCCTCCTACGAGCAGTACTTC. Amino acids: CASSLGGRSPSYEQYF.

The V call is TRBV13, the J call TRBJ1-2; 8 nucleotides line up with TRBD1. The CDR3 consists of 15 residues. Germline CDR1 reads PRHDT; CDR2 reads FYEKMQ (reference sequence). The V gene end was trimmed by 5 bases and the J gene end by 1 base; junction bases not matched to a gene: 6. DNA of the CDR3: TGTGCCAGCAGCCTAACAGGGGGAGGTAACTATGGCTACACCTTC. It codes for CASSLTGGGNYGYTF.

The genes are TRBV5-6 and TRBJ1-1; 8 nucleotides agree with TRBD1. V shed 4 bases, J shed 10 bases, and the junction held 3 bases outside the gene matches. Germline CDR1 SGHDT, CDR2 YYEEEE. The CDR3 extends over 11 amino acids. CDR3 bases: TGTGCCAGCAGCCGGACAGGGACAGCTTTCTTT. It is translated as CASSRTGTAFF. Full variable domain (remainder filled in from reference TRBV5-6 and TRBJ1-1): DAGVTQSPTHLIKTRGQQVTLRCSPKSGHDTVSWYQQALGQGPQFIFQYYEEEERQRGNFPDRFSGHQFPNYSSELNVNALLLGDSALYLCASSRTGTAFFGQGTRLTVV.

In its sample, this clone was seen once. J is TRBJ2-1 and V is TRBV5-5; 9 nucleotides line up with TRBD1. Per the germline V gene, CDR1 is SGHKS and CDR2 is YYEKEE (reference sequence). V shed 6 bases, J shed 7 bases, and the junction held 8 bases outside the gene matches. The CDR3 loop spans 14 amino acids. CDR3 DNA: TGTGCCAGCAAAGAGGACAGGGGACGGAATGAGCAGTTCTTC. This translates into CASKEDRGRNEQFF.

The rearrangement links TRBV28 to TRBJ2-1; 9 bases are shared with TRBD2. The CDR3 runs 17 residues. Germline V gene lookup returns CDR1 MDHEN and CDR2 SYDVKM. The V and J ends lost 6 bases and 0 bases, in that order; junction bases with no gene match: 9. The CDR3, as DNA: TGTGCCAGCAGAATTAGCGGGAGCCCGCGCTCCTACAATGAGCAGTTCTTC. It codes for CASRISGSPRSYNEQFF.

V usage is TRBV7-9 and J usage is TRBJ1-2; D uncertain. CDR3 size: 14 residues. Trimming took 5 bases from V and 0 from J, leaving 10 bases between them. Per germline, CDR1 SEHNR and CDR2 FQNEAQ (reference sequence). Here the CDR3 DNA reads TGTGCCAGCAGCCCCCAGGTGACTAACTATGGCTACACCTTC. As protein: CASSPQVTNYGYTF.